The following is a T cell receptor beta chain sequence with its context. This specimen belongs to a study of blood T cell repertoires in COVID-19. The wider study: In each case, the material was cDNA or gDNA derived from T cells, B-cell-depleted T cells, or PBMCs.

V lost 6 bases and J lost 2; bases outside the gene matches: 5. The CDR3 length is 14 residues. The germline V gene has CDR1 MNHEY and CDR2 SVGAGI. In the original analysis: Using reference gene primer amplification, nucleated cell counts were estimated. The data were produced by immunoSEQ multiplex PCR, yet TCRdb's version contains in-frame clones alone and is incomplete. The V and J calls and clone size are taken from that table; D and trimming were inferred from the DNA. The sample holds 130,000 or so clones, 75% to 90% seen once. The receptor was isolated from a middle-aged man with acute or convalescent COVID-19. V and J are TRBV6-5 and TRBJ1-1; 8 bases are a match to TRBD1. Sequencing was carried out using peripheral blood. CDR3 coding DNA: TGTGCCAGCAGGAGGGACAGGCTTAACACTGAAGCTTTCTTT. It translates to CASRRDRLNTEAFF.